Presented here are 27 T cell receptor beta chains from one specimen sequenced in a study of Tregs in tolerant kidney transplant recipients. TCRdb keeps only in-frame clones here, not all; method: immunoSEQ multiplex PCR. The sample table sets out tens of thousands of clones. Sequencing was performed on CD4+ T cells from blood, taken before the transplant. All receptors come from a human donor who received a combined kidney and bone marrow transplant.

Comments on this clone: The missing CDR3 end, 3 residues past where the read stops, is filled in from the germline J gene. The chain couples TRBV7-6 to TRBJ1-6, with 7 bases fitting TRBD1. V was clipped by 2 bases and J by 10 bases; unmatched bases: 2. Germline V gene data show CDR1 as SGHVS and CDR2 as FNYEAQ. The CDR3 sequence is 13 residues long. CDR3 DNA, as far as it was read: TGTGCCAGCAGCTTACCAGGGGGGTCACCC. Translated, it gives CASSLPGGSP. The entire CDR3 protein is CASSLPGGSPLHF.

About this clone itself: Read data end 3 residues before the CDR3 end; the end is taken from the germline J gene. V gene TRBV7-2 combines with J gene TRBJ2-1; 10 nucleotides align to TRBD2. The V gene end was trimmed by 5 bases and the J gene end by 9 bases; junction bases not matched to a gene: 7. CDR3 length: 14 residues. Germline CDR1 SGHTA, CDR2 FQGNSA. CDR3 bases read: TGTGCCAGCAGCCCAGCGGGGGGGCGGGGTGAG. This sequence encodes CASSPAGGRGE. The entire CDR3 reads CASSPAGGRGEQFF.

For this clone: The read ends 3 residues before the CDR3 terminus; that terminus is restored from the germline J gene. J is TRBJ2-7 and V is TRBV18, with a weak D call TRBD2 (6 bases). The V gene's germline CDR1 is KGHSH and CDR2 LQKENI. The CDR3 covers 14 residues. Trimming stripped 8 bases from V and 3 bases from J, with 17 bases between. The CDR3 sequence: CASTSGDLGYEQYF. The sequenced CDR3 bases are TGTGCCAGCACATCGGGGGATTTGGGCTACGAG.

Regarding this clone: The read ends 3 residues shy of where the CDR3 ends; the end is completed using the germline J gene. The rearrangement joins TRBV5-1 to TRBJ1-2; maybe TRBD1 (5 bases). Germline assignment: CDR1 SGHRS and CDR2 YFSETQ. This CDR3 is 15 amino acids long. V lost 3 bases to trimming and J lost 2 bases, with 14 bases between them. CDR3 amino acids: CASSSTEFGNYGYTF. The sequenced CDR3 bases are TGCGCCAGCAGCTCGACAGAGTTTGGGAACTATGGC.

Worth noting for this clone: The read gets to within 3 residues of the CDR3 end, and the germline J gene fills in the rest. The chain joins TRBV2 to TRBJ2-3, with a possible D match to TRBD2 (5 bases). This CDR3 is 13 amino acids long. V gave up 11 bases and J gave up 5 bases, with 17 bases separating them. In germline, CDR1 is SNHLY, CDR2 FYNNEI. CDR3 residues: CAASGTTRDTQYF. The CDR3 DNA, read in part, is TGTGCCGCCAGCGGAACAACTAGAGATACG.

CDR3 region: CSARAEINYGYTF. The CDR3 DNA, read in part, is TGCAGTGCTAGGGCAGAGATTAACTATGGC. The genes are TRBV20-1 and TRBJ1-2; no reliable D call. The missing CDR3 end, 3 residues past where the read stops, is filled in from the germline J gene. Deletions cut 3 bases from V and 1 base from J, with 9 bases between. Germline V gives CDR1 DFQATT, CDR2 SNEGSKA (reference sequence). CDR3 length: 13 residues.

Comments on this clone: The read falls 3 residues short of the CDR3 end, and the missing part is taken from the germline J gene. V and J are TRBV19 and TRBJ1-5, with 8 bases that match TRBD1. Germline lookup yields CDR1 LNHDA and CDR2 SQIVND (reference sequence). V lost 4 bases, J lost 4 bases, and 9 bases stayed unmatched. The CDR3 is made up of 16 amino acids. Incomplete CDR3 DNA: TGTGCCAGTAGTACGTCGAGACAGGGGCGTAATCAGCCC. It codes for CASSTSRQGRNQP. From start to end, the CDR3 is CASSTSRQGRNQPQHF. The complete variable domain, with remaining parts taken from reference TRBV19 and TRBJ1-5, reads DGGITQSPKYLFRKEGQNVTLSCEQNLNHDAMYWYRQDPGQGLRLIYYSQIVNDFQKGDIAEGYSVSREKKESFPLTVTSAQKNPTAFYLCASSTSRQGRNQPQHFGDGTRLSIL.

A note on this clone: The read ends 3 residues shy of where the CDR3 ends; the end is completed using the germline J gene. This chain connects TRBV7-2 to TRBJ2-7, with unresolved D. The V gene lost 5 bases and the J gene lost 2 bases, with 16 bases spanning the gap. Germline CDR1 and CDR2: SGHTA and FQGNSA. The CDR3 is 15 residues long. The sequenced CDR3 bases are TGTGCCAGCAGCCTGCGGTTATTTCGGACCTACGAG. Its protein is CASSLRLFRTYE. The complete CDR3 reads CASSLRLFRTYEQYF. The whole variable domain, filled in from reference TRBV7-2 and TRBJ2-7, reads GAGVSQSPSNKVTEKGKDVELRCDPISGHTALYWYRQSLGQGLEFLIYFQGNSAPDKSGLPSDRFSAERTGGSVSTLTIQRTQQEDSAVYLCASSLRLFRTYEQYFGPGTRLTVT.

Comment on this clone: Coverage ceases 3 residues before the CDR3 finishes, and the germline J gene fills in the end. This chain joins TRBV5-5 and TRBJ1-6; D ambiguous. The germline V and J ends were trimmed by 4 bases and 5 bases, with 13 bases remaining between them. This CDR3 comprises 15 residues. Germline CDR1 is SGHKS and CDR2 is YYEKEE (reference sequence). CDR3: CASSPSGSDNSPLHF. The sequenced CDR3 bases are TGTGCCAGCAGCCCGAGCGGATCCGATAATTCACCC.

The covered CDR3 bases are TGTGCCAGTAAGTTTGGGGTAGGGGATCAGCCC. Residues: CASKFGVGDQP. The CDR3 reads in full as CASKFGVGDQPQHF. The chain couples TRBV19 to TRBJ1-5; possible D gene TRBD1, 5 bases. The read halts 3 residues ahead of the CDR3 end, with the missing end drawn from the germline J gene. This CDR3 is 14 amino acids long. Trimming took 7 bases from V and 5 from J, leaving 15 bases between them. CDR1 and CDR2 (germline): LNHDA, SQIVND (reference sequence).

On this clone: Sequencing ends 3 residues short of the CDR3 end; the germline J gene provides the rest. The V and J genes are TRBV5-1 and TRBJ1-1; 7 bases line up with TRBD1. The germline V gene encodes CDR1 SGHRS and CDR2 YFSETQ. The CDR3 contains 15 residues. V lost 0 bases and J lost 0; bases outside the gene matches: 2. CDR3 DNA, as far as it was read: TGCGCCAGCAGCTTGGGGACAGGTATGAACACTGAA. It is translated as CASSLGTGMNTE. The full CDR3 protein reads CASSLGTGMNTEAFF.

CDR3 DNA, as far as it was read: TGTGCCAGTAGTATTTCAAGGGGTACTGAA. Amino acids: CASSISRGTE. The entire CDR3 is CASSISRGTEAFF. The chain employs TRBV19 and TRBJ1-1; D perhaps matches TRBD1 (5 bases). The read terminates 3 residues ahead of where the CDR3 ends, so the germline J gene completes it. Trimming took off 3 bases at V and 5 bases at J, with 10 bases between the two ends. The V gene's germline CDR1 is LNHDA and CDR2 SQIVND (reference sequence). The CDR3 is made up of 13 amino acids.

As concerns this clone: Coverage ceases 3 residues before the CDR3 finishes, and the germline J gene fills in the end. The genes are TRBV20-1 and TRBJ2-3; the D gene is possibly TRBD2 (5 bases). The CDR3 is 16 amino acids. Looked up from germline, CDR1 is DFQATT and CDR2 is SNEGSKA (reference sequence). V shed 6 bases and J shed 5 bases, with 24 bases lying between them. Partial CDR3 DNA: TGCAGTGCCAATATACGTTTAGCGTTTACTGGAGATACG. Its protein is CSANIRLAFTGDT. In full, the CDR3 reads CSANIRLAFTGDTQYF.

A note on this clone: Sequencing ends 3 residues short of the CDR3 end; the germline J gene provides the rest. V is TRBV7-9 and J is TRBJ2-1; D is possibly TRBD2 (5 bases). The CDR3 is 13 amino acids. V was cut by 5 bases and J by 0 bases, with 5 bases left in between. The germline CDR1 and CDR2 sequences are SEHNR and FQNEAQ (reference sequence). The CDR3 DNA, read in part, is TGTGCCAGCAGCACTAGCTCCTACAATGAG. Translated: CASSTSSYNE. The whole CDR3 is CASSTSSYNEQFF.

A remark on this clone: The observed sequence ends 3 residues before the CDR3 terminus, with the missing tail filled in from the germline J gene. The V gene is TRBV7-6, the J gene TRBJ2-5, with TRBD2 identical over 9 bases. The J segment lost 7 bases and the V segment lost 2 bases, leaving 8 bases of the junction unmatched. CDR3 length equals 15 residues. In germline, CDR1 is SGHVS, CDR2 FNYEAQ. The CDR3 DNA, read in part, is TGTGCCAGCAGCTTATCATCTAGCGGGGCGGGGACC. Translating gives CASSLSSSGAGT. The full CDR3 reads CASSLSSSGAGTQYF.

Turning to this clone: The read ends 3 residues before the CDR3 terminus; that terminus is restored from the germline J gene. The chain recombines TRBV19 with TRBJ2-3, with unresolved D. Deletions cut 1 base from V and 0 bases from J, with 14 bases between. Germline lookup yields CDR1 LNHDA and CDR2 SQIVND (reference sequence). CDR3 length: 17 amino acids. This CDR3 reads CASSIGLQARSTDTQYF. CDR3 DNA, as far as it was read: TGTGCCAGTAGTATAGGCCTTCAGGCACGCAGCACAGATACG. The whole variable domain, filled in from reference TRBV19 and TRBJ2-3, reads DGGITQSPKYLFRKEGQNVTLSCEQNLNHDAMYWYRQDPGQGLRLIYYSQIVNDFQKGDIAEGYSVSREKKESFPLTVTSAQKNPTAFYLCASSIGLQARSTDTQYFGPGTRLTVL.

As to this clone: The CDR3 end is not reached by the read, which stops 3 residues before it; the germline J gene fills it in. V usage is TRBV20-1 and J usage is TRBJ2-3; the D gene is possibly TRBD1 (6 bases). The ends were cut back, 4 bases at V and 4 bases at J, with 12 bases in the middle. Per germline, CDR1 DFQATT and CDR2 SNEGSKA (reference sequence). The CDR3 contains 13 residues. CDR3 in amino acids: CSAKLGASDTQYF. The sequenced CDR3 bases are TGCAGTGCTAAACTGGGGGCATCAGATACG.

Concerning this clone itself: The read terminates 3 residues before the CDR3 end, so the remaining end is supplied by the germline J gene. The J gene is TRBJ2-2, the V gene TRBV7-8, with 7 bases identical to TRBD1. The CDR3 has 15 amino acids. In germline, CDR1 is SGHVS, CDR2 FQNEAQ. V was pared by 5 bases and J by 3 bases, with 6 bases of the junction left unmatched. The CDR3 DNA, read in part, is TGTGCCAGCAGCCCGTGGGACAGACACACCGGGGAG. Amino acid sequence: CASSPWDRHTGE. The whole CDR3 is CASSPWDRHTGELFF.

Details on this clone: The read finishes 3 residues shy of the CDR3 end, and the germline J gene is used to complete it. The chain uses TRBV19 and TRBJ2-7; D not certain. Trimming stripped 6 bases from V and 0 bases from J, with 6 bases between. CDR3 length equals 12 residues. In germline, CDR1 is LNHDA, CDR2 SQIVND (reference sequence). The DNA read from the CDR3 is TGTGCCAGTAGCTATCCCTCCTACGAG. The encoded protein is CASSYPSYE. The complete CDR3 reads CASSYPSYEQYF.

Regarding this clone: Read coverage stops 3 residues before the CDR3 terminus; the germline J gene supplies the remainder. The J gene is TRBJ2-3, the V gene TRBV7-6; D is tentatively TRBD1 or TRBD2 (7 bases each). Germline CDR1 SGHVS, CDR2 FNYEAQ. The CDR3 length is 14 residues. V shed 7 bases and J shed 0 bases, with 11 bases lying between them. CDR3 loop: CASKAGQSTDTQYF. The sequenced part of the CDR3 DNA is TGTGCCAGCAAAGCGGGACAGAGCACAGATACG.

Worth noting for this clone: From the germline J gene comes the end of the CDR3, since the read stops 3 residues before it. The chain couples TRBV7-2 to TRBJ2-7; D perhaps matches TRBD2 (6 bases). The ends were cut back, 4 bases at V and 2 bases at J, with 12 bases in the middle. CDR1 is SGHTA and CDR2 is FQGNSA in the germline V gene. This CDR3 comprises 14 residues. Incomplete CDR3 DNA: TGTGCCAGCAGCTCGGGGGAAATTCCCTACGAG. It translates to CASSSGEIPYE. The whole CDR3 protein is CASSSGEIPYEQYF.

Worth noting for this clone: Read data end 3 residues before the CDR3 end; the end is taken from the germline J gene. The chain uses TRBV19 and TRBJ2-3, with 9 bases fitting TRBD2. The ends lost 11 bases at V and 1 base at J; junction bases unmatched: 10. This CDR3 has 15 residues. CDR1 is LNHDA and CDR2 is SQIVND in the germline V gene (reference sequence). The CDR3 DNA, read in part, is TGTGCCTCGGGGGCGGGGGGGCCCCGCACAGATACG. This translates into CASGAGGPRTDT. Given in full, the CDR3 is CASGAGGPRTDTQYF.

Details on this clone: The read halts 3 residues ahead of the CDR3 end, with the missing end drawn from the germline J gene. V usage is TRBV18 and J usage is TRBJ2-2; tentatively, D is TRBD1 (6 bases). From germline, CDR1 is KGHSH and CDR2 LQKENI. The V end was cut by 1 base, the J end by 1 base, with 10 bases between. The CDR3 extends over 16 amino acids. The CDR3 bases that were read are TGTGCCAGCTCACCACAACAGGGAAGGAACACCGGGGAG. Translation: CASSPQQGRNTGE. The CDR3, in full, reads CASSPQQGRNTGELFF.

Turning to this clone: The CDR3 goes on 3 residues after the read ends, and that part is filled in from the germline J gene. V gene TRBV7-7 combines with J gene TRBJ2-5; 9 bases fit TRBD2. Germline lookup yields CDR1 SSHAT and CDR2 FNYEAQ (reference sequence). Unmatched junction bases numbered 8, after V lost 4 bases and J lost 5 bases. This CDR3 has 15 amino acids. Partial CDR3 DNA: TGTGCCAGCAGCTCCCTGGGACTAGCTCGGGAGACC. Its translation is CASSSLGLARET. The full CDR3 sequence reads CASSSLGLARETQYF.

With regard to this clone: The read finishes 3 residues shy of the CDR3 end, and the germline J gene is used to complete it. V is TRBV5-6 and J is TRBJ1-4, with 7 bases matching TRBD1. Germline-derived CDR1 and CDR2 are SGHDT and YYEEEE. This CDR3 has 14 residues. Trimming took 5 bases from V and 4 from J; bases not matched to a gene: 5. The covered CDR3 bases are TGTGCCAGCAGTGGGACAGACGATAATGAAAAA. Protein: CASSGTDDNEK. The whole CDR3 sequence is CASSGTDDNEKLFF.

A note on this clone: The read ends 3 residues before the CDR3 terminus; that terminus is restored from the germline J gene. The chain has TRBV5-6 and TRBJ2-5, with TRBD2 matching over 8 bases. The CDR3 loop spans 13 amino acids. V lost 3 bases, J lost 5 bases, and 3 bases stayed unmatched. Germline lookup yields CDR1 SGHDT and CDR2 YYEEEE. This chain's CDR3 is CASSWTSRETQYF. CDR3 DNA, as far as it was read: TGTGCCAGCAGCTGGACTAGCCGCGAGACC.

A word on this clone: The read ends 3 residues shy of where the CDR3 ends; the end is completed using the germline J gene. The chain has TRBV6-4 and TRBJ1-2, with 9 bases aligning to TRBD1. CDR1 and CDR2 from the germline V gene are MRHNA and SNTAGT. There are 16 residues in the CDR3. The CDR3 loop is CASSDEPGTGPSGYTF. The sequenced CDR3 bases are TGTGCCAGCAGTGACGAACCCGGGACAGGGCCTTCGGGC.